This TCR beta chain was captured in a study of control samples from healthy donors and cancer patients. Only in-frame clones appear in the TCRdb table, and some are missing; sequencing was by immunoSEQ multiplex PCR. The repertoire holds 55,000 to 75,000 clones, with about 90% as singletons. Germline V gene data show CDR1 as LNHDA and CDR2 as SQIVND (reference sequence). The ends lost 7 bases at V and 4 bases at J; junction bases unmatched: 5. The CDR3 consists of 15 residues. This clone was detected only once. The receptor was isolated from a woman in her fifties or sixties with head and neck cancer. The chain employs TRBV19 and TRBJ2-1; 12 nucleotides match TRBD2. Sequencing was performed on PBMCs. The CDR3 bases are TGTGCCAGTACCCTGACTAGCGGGGGATACAATGAGCAGTTCTTC. This translates into CASTLTSGGYNEQFF.